What follows describes a single T cell receptor (beta chain). The treatment was: randomized to nivolumab then ipilimumab (arm A) or the reverse (arm B). Live CD3+CD8+ CD19− CD56− cells were sorted from PBMCs. The source of the sample is a study of sequential checkpoint blockade in melanoma. As for the study in general: Randomization was 1:1 between first-line nivolumab→ipilimumab and ipilimumab→nivolumab. Both treatment sequences were followed by maintenance nivolumab.

The V gene's germline CDR1 is SGHDT and CDR2 YYEEEE. The length of the CDR3 is 15 residues. The ends were cut back, 2 bases at V and 2 bases at J, with 12 bases in the middle. Assay: immunoSEQ multiplex PCR; the TCRdb copy retains only in-frame clones and omits some. The data contain about 12,000 clones, 60% to 80% of them singletons. This TCR was recovered from a human donor with melanoma. The sequencing used CD8+ T cells sorted from blood (inferred from file names), collected from a patient given nivolumab and ipilimumab in sequence. This chain connects TRBV5-6 to TRBJ2-3, with D possibly TRBD1 on 5 matching bases. This chain's CDR3 is CASSFITQATDTQYF. CDR3 nucleotides: TGTGCCAGCAGCTTTATCACACAGGCCACAGATACGCAGTATTTT.